The 23 T cell receptor beta chains below all came from one sample that was sequenced in a study of blood T cell repertoires in COVID-19. Clones were read by immunoSEQ multiplex PCR, and TCRdb kept only the in-frame ones, dropping some. Here the sample spans around 68,000 clones, roughly 80% being singletons. Specimen: peripheral blood. The receptors shown here come from a woman aged 45-65 years with acute or convalescent COVID-19.

The chain has TRBV27 and TRBJ1-2; D might be TRBD1 (6 bases). With 6 bases removed from V and 6 bases from J, the gap between germline ends came to 8 bases. The CDR3 loop spans 11 amino acids. The V gene's germline CDR1 is MNHEY and CDR2 SMNVEV (reference sequence). CDR3: CASRNRDGYTF. In DNA form, the CDR3 reads TGTGCCAGCAGAAACAGGGATGGCTACACCTTC.

This chain uses TRBV6-1 with TRBJ1-6; TRBD1 might be the D (6 bases). CDR1 and CDR2 from the germline V gene are MNHNS and SASEGT. The ends were cut back, 1 base at V and 5 bases at J, with 9 bases in the middle. The CDR3 totals 15 residues. Here the CDR3 reads CASSEVGTNNSPLHF. CDR3 in DNA: TGTGCCAGCAGTGAAGTTGGGACAAATAATTCACCCCTCCACTTT.

The chain couples TRBV7-9 to TRBJ2-2; TRBD2 is a possible D gene (6 bases). Trimming shortened V by 5 bases and J by 7 bases, and 17 bases separated the two germline ends. CDR1 and CDR2 (germline): SEHNR, FQNEAQ (reference sequence). The CDR3 spans 15 residues. DNA for the CDR3: TGTGCCAGCAGCGCCCAAGGCGGGGTTGGCGGGGAGCTGTTTTTT. Its protein product is CASSAQGGVGGELFF.

This chain links TRBV3-1 (or the pseudogene TRBV3-2) with TRBJ1-2; tentatively, D is TRBD1 (6 bases). From germline, CDR1 is LGHDT and CDR2 YNNKEL (reference sequence). Between the trimmed V and J ends, which lost 0 bases and 7 bases, there was a span of 12 bases. This CDR3 is 14 amino acids long. Here the CDR3 reads CASSQDTGYGGYTF. CDR3 nucleotide sequence: TGTGCCAGCAGCCAAGACACAGGGTACGGTGGCTACACCTTC.

In the case of this clone: Germline and junction disagree at one end, which may indicate a read error. This chain connects TRBV20-1 to TRBJ2-3; no definite D call. Looked up from germline, CDR1 is DFQATT and CDR2 is SNEGSKA (reference sequence). This CDR3 region has 9 residues. The CDR3 reads CSAQHPTSF. The CDR3 coding sequence is TGCAGTGCCCAGCACCCGACTTCTTTT.

This chain joins TRBV19 and TRBJ2-1, with D possibly being TRBD1 (6 bases). The V end lost 2 bases, the J end lost 4 bases, and 12 bases lay between the germline ends. CDR1 is LNHDA and CDR2 is SQIVND in the germline V gene (reference sequence). The CDR3 covers 15 residues. Written as DNA, the CDR3 is TGTGCCAGTAGTATACAACAGGGATCTTACAATGAGCAGTTCTTC. Protein product: CASSIQQGSYNEQFF.

This chain links TRBV10-3 with TRBJ1-1, with TRBD1 identical over 10 bases. Trimming at V came to 5 bases and at J to 4 bases, leaving 10 bases not matched to a gene. The CDR3 is 16 amino acids. Germline assignment: CDR1 ENHRY and CDR2 SYGVKD. The CDR3 protein is CAISTETGGVGTEAFF. Here the CDR3 DNA reads TGTGCCATCAGTACCGAGACAGGGGGCGTAGGCACTGAAGCTTTCTTT.

This clone was observed once. V usage is TRBV3-1 (or the pseudogene TRBV3-2) and J usage is TRBJ1-5; 7 bases fit TRBD1. The trim removed 5 bases at V and 5 bases at J, leaving 3 bases unmatched. Germline V gives CDR1 LGHDT, CDR2 YNNKEL (reference sequence). The CDR3 has 13 residues. This CDR3 reads CASSRDRDQPQHF. For the CDR3, the DNA is TGTGCCAGCAGCAGGGACAGAGATCAGCCCCAGCATTTT.

This clone was observed a handful of times. The chain employs TRBV11-2 and TRBJ1-2; 7 nucleotides line up with TRBD1. With V trimmed by 3 bases and J by 4 bases, 5 bases remained unmatched. The CDR3 consists of 14 residues. Germline assignment: CDR1 SGHAT and CDR2 FQNNGV. CDR3 DNA sequence: TGTGCCAGCAGCTTTGGGGACAGCCTCTATGGCTACACCTTC. Translated: CASSFGDSLYGYTF.

CDR3 nucleotide sequence: TGTGCCAGCAGCCAATTAGCGGGAATCGATGAGCAGTTCTTC. It encodes CASSQLAGIDEQFF. This chain connects TRBV3-1 (or the pseudogene TRBV3-2) to TRBJ2-1, with TRBD2 matching 8 bases. Germline V gene lookup returns CDR1 LGHDT and CDR2 YNNKEL (reference sequence). The CDR3 covers 14 residues. Trimming removed 2 bases from V and 8 bases from J; junction bases left unmatched: 5.

The rearrangement joins TRBV7-3 to TRBJ1-3; D possibly corresponds to TRBD1 (6 bases). Germline CDR1 SGHTA, CDR2 FQGTGA. Trimming took off 2 bases at V and 2 bases at J, with 10 bases between the two ends. This CDR3 has 15 amino acids. CDR3 bases: TGTGCCAGCAGCTTAGGGCAGGGGCCTGGAAACACCATATATTTT. It yields the protein CASSLGQGPGNTIYF.

The chain joins TRBV4-1 to TRBJ1-4; D unclear. Trimming removed 0 bases at V and 3 bases at J, with 8 bases between. Germline CDR1 MGHRA, CDR2 YSYEKL. This CDR3 has 15 amino acids. The DNA for the CDR3 is TGCGCCAGCAGCCAAGAGGTACAGTCTAATGAAAAACTGTTTTTT. This translates into CASSQEVQSNEKLFF.

Worth noting for this clone: A junction end diverges from the germline sequence, so it may reflect a read error. This chain joins TRBV5-1 and TRBJ1-1, with TRBD1 matching over 12 bases. The CDR3 loop spans 13 amino acids. CDR1 is SGHRS and CDR2 is YFSETQ in the germline V gene. The CDR3 reads CASSWGTGGEDSF. The CDR3 bases are TGCGCCAGCAGCTGGGGGACAGGGGGCGAAGACTCCTTT. The variable domain in full, with the rest retrieved from reference TRBV5-1 and TRBJ1-1, is KAGVTQTPRYLIKTRGQQVTLSCSPISGHRSVSWYQQTPGQGLQFLFEYFSETQRNKGNFPGRFSGRQFSNSRSEMNVSTLELGDSALYLCASSWGTGGEDSFGQGTRLTVV.

The chain employs TRBV29-1 and TRBJ1-1, with TRBD1 as a possible D gene (6 bases). The V gene lost 7 bases and the J gene lost 8 bases, with 17 bases spanning the gap. The CDR3 covers 12 residues. Germline values: CDR1 SQVTM, CDR2 ANQGSEA. The CDR3 spells CSATRTAGEAFF. The DNA of the CDR3 is TGCAGCGCTACACGGACAGCTGGAGAAGCTTTCTTT.

This chain connects TRBV15 to TRBJ1-3; D unresolved. Trimming removed 0 bases from V and 0 bases from J, with 15 bases in between. The CDR3 is 18 amino acids. CDR1 is LNHNV, CDR2 YYDKDF, per germline (reference sequence). The CDR3 loop is CATSREGRGSSSGNTIYF. The CDR3 coding sequence is TGTGCCACCAGCAGAGAAGGGCGAGGGTCGAGCTCTGGAAACACCATATATTTT.

The gene calls are TRBV19 and TRBJ1-2; 8 nucleotides agree with TRBD1. The CDR3 is 15 amino acids. Unmatched junction bases numbered 13, after V lost 9 bases and J lost 4 bases. CDR1 is LNHDA and CDR2 is SQIVND in the germline V gene (reference sequence). CDR3 bases: TGTGCCAGCCGGACAGGGTCGTTTTCAATCTATGGCTACACCTTC. It translates to CASRTGSFSIYGYTF.

This clone was found once. V usage is TRBV7-6 and J usage is TRBJ1-6; 7 bases fit TRBD1. CDR1 is SGHVS, CDR2 FNYEAQ, per germline. CDR3 size: 15 residues. V lost 5 bases and J lost 7; bases outside the gene matches: 8. The DNA of the CDR3 is TGTGCCAGCAGCCTCGGACAGGCTGGCAATTCACCCCTCCACTTT. It is translated as CASSLGQAGNSPLHF.

This clone was detected a few times. The rearrangement joins TRBV27 to TRBJ1-1, with D possibly being TRBD1 (6 bases). The CDR3 contains 15 residues. V was cut by 8 bases and J by 3 bases, with 19 bases left in between. Germline values: CDR1 MNHEY, CDR2 SMNVEV (reference sequence). This CDR3 reads CASLRLGAGDTEAFF. CDR3 nucleotides: TGTGCCAGCCTTCGGTTAGGGGCAGGGGACACTGAAGCTTTCTTT.

The chain has TRBV5-5 and TRBJ2-5, with D possibly matching TRBD1 (5 bases). The CDR3 loop spans 15 amino acids. V was clipped by 6 bases and J by 0 bases, with 15 bases between them. Looked up from germline, CDR1 is SGHKS and CDR2 is YYEKEE (reference sequence). CDR3 nucleotide sequence: TGTGCCAGCAATTTCGACAGACGGTACCAAGAGACCCAGTACTTC. It translates to CASNFDRRYQETQYF.

This chain connects TRBV28 to TRBJ2-1; 8 nucleotides agree with TRBD2. This CDR3 contains 15 residues. CDR1 is MDHEN, CDR2 SYDVKM, per germline. Trimming removed 5 bases from V and 8 bases from J; junction bases left unmatched: 11. Here the CDR3 DNA reads TGTGCCAGCAGTCGGGGGCGGGGGGACCGTCATGAGCAGTTCTTC. It codes for CASSRGRGDRHEQFF.

This clone was counted only a few times. The gene calls are TRBV7-2 and TRBJ2-7; TRBD1 might be the D (6 bases). From germline, CDR1 is SGHTA and CDR2 FQGNSA. Between the trimmed V and J ends, which lost 5 bases and 6 bases, there was a span of 17 bases. This CDR3 has 14 amino acids. CDR3 loop: CASSAATGSSEQYF. The CDR3 bases are TGTGCCAGCAGCGCCGCGACAGGTTCGAGCGAGCAGTACTTC.

This clone was counted once. The chain couples TRBV27 to TRBJ2-1, with D perhaps TRBD2 (6 bases). V dropped 2 bases and J dropped 6 bases, with 11 bases sitting between them. CDR1 is MNHEY, CDR2 SMNVEV, per germline (reference sequence). CDR3 length: 14 amino acids. CDR3 residues: CASSLRGIGNEQFF. CDR3 bases: TGTGCCAGCAGTTTACGGGGGATAGGCAATGAGCAGTTCTTC.

For the CDR3, the DNA is TGTGCCAGCAGTTTATTCCTCCCCGACAGGGGCAATGAGCAGTTCTTC. It is translated as CASSLFLPDRGNEQFF. V gene TRBV27 combines with J gene TRBJ2-1; TRBD1 aligns across 8 bases. Germline CDR1 is MNHEY and CDR2 is SMNVEV (reference sequence). The J segment lost 6 bases and the V segment lost 1 base, leaving 8 bases of the junction unmatched. The CDR3 has 16 residues.